Below are 28 T cell receptor beta chains sequenced from a single sample in a study of blood T cell repertoires in COVID-19. TCRdb's copy holds only in-frame clones and misses some; the assay was immunoSEQ multiplex PCR. The sample contains fewer than 150,000 clones, around 73% of which appear only once. Sequenced sample: peripheral blood. These receptors all stem from a man between 60 and 70 years old who had recovered from COVID-19.

The chain employs TRBV7-6 and TRBJ1-2, with a possible D match to TRBD1 (5 bases). Trimming left V 5 bases short and J 3 bases short, with 16 bases between. CDR3 size: 15 residues. Germline CDR1 is SGHVS and CDR2 is FNYEAQ. DNA of the CDR3: TGTGCCAGCAGCGTGTCAGATGGGGCGGACTATGGCTACACCTTC. It codes for CASSVSDGADYGYTF.

The CDR3 nucleotides read TGTGCCAGCAGTCCGTCGGTCGGGACTGAAGCTTTCTTT. This encodes CASSPSVGTEAFF. The chain joins TRBV2 to TRBJ1-1, with unresolved D. Germline lookup yields CDR1 SNHLY and CDR2 FYNNEI. The V end was cut by 5 bases, the J end by 5 bases, with 12 bases between. The length of the CDR3 is 13 residues.

The chain has TRBV27 and TRBJ1-4; D gene uncertain. Per the germline V gene, CDR1 is MNHEY and CDR2 is SMNVEV (reference sequence). The length of the CDR3 is 16 residues. V lost 3 bases, J lost 0 bases, and 11 bases lay in between. In DNA, the CDR3 is TGTGCCAGCAGTTTGTCCCCGAGGGCAACTAATGAAAAACTGTTTTTT. Translating gives CASSLSPRATNEKLFF. The full variable domain, its missing parts supplied by reference TRBV27 and TRBJ1-4, is EAQVTQNPRYLITVTGKKLTVTCSQNMNHEYMSWYRQDPGLGLRQIYYSMNVEVTDKGDVPEGYKVSRKEKRNFPLILESPSPNQTSLYFCASSLSPRATNEKLFFGSGTQLSVL.

The rearrangement uses TRBV25-1 and TRBJ1-5; tentatively, D is TRBD1 (6 bases). V dropped 4 bases and J dropped 2 bases, with 9 bases sitting between them. Germline CDR1 MGHDK, CDR2 SYGVNS. This CDR3 is 14 amino acids long. CDR3 coding DNA: TGTGCCAGCAGTGCAGGGGTGGGCAATCAGCCCCAGCATTTT. Translated, it gives CASSAGVGNQPQHF.

The count of this clone is one. This chain uses TRBV5-1 with TRBJ2-1, with 8 bases lining up with TRBD2. The CDR3 has 17 amino acids. V dropped 3 bases and J dropped 4; count of bases not matched to a gene: 12. Per germline, CDR1 SGHRS and CDR2 YFSETQ. As DNA, the CDR3 is TGCGCCAGCAGCTGGACCGGGGTCAGCGGGGGTTACAATGAGCAGTTCTTC. It codes for CASSWTGVSGGYNEQFF.

The chain uses TRBV6-5 and TRBJ2-3, with no clear D. V was cut by 6 bases and J by 0 bases, with 10 bases left in between. CDR1 is MNHEY and CDR2 is SVGAGI in the germline V gene. The CDR3 totals 14 residues. Here the CDR3 reads CASRARSSTDTQYF. The DNA for the CDR3 is TGTGCCAGCAGAGCGAGGTCTAGCACAGATACGCAGTATTTT.

This clone was counted at least ten times. The rearrangement joins TRBV15 to TRBJ2-7; D may be TRBD1 (6 bases). CDR1 and CDR2 (germline): LNHNV, YYDKDF (reference sequence). The V and J ends lost 0 bases and 1 base respectively, with 10 bases between them. The CDR3 runs to 15 residues. The CDR3: CATSREQGRSYEQYF. The CDR3 DNA reads TGTGCCACCAGCAGAGAACAGGGCCGATCCTACGAGCAGTACTTC. Complete variable domain (other parts from reference TRBV15 and TRBJ2-7): DAMVIQNPRYQVTQFGKPVTLSCSQTLNHNVMYWYQQKSSQAPKLLFHYYDKDFNNEADTPDNFQSRRPNTSFCFLDIRSPGLGDTAMYLCATSREQGRSYEQYFGPGTRLTVT.

The J gene is TRBJ2-7, the V gene TRBV4-3; tentative D call: TRBD1 (5 bases). Between the trimmed V and J ends, which lost 0 bases and 3 bases, there was a span of 18 bases. This CDR3 region has 17 residues. Germline V CDR1 and CDR2: LGHNA, YSLEER. The CDR3 DNA sequence: TGCGCCAGCAGCCAAGATTTAAGGACACAGGTCCTCTACGAGCAGTACTTC. Protein product: CASSQDLRTQVLYEQYF.

This clone was found many times. This chain links TRBV19 with TRBJ2-7, with 10 bases fitting TRBD1. Trimming cost V 6 bases and J 4 bases; bases outside gene matches: 9. Germline values: CDR1 LNHDA, CDR2 SQIVND (reference sequence). The CDR3 consists of 15 residues. The chain's CDR3 is CASSLGQGEVYEQYF. CDR3 nucleotide sequence: TGTGCCAGTAGCCTCGGACAGGGGGAAGTATACGAGCAGTACTTC. The whole variable domain, filled in from reference TRBV19 and TRBJ2-7, reads DGGITQSPKYLFRKEGQNVTLSCEQNLNHDAMYWYRQDPGQGLRLIYYSQIVNDFQKGDIAEGYSVSREKKESFPLTVTSAQKNPTAFYLCASSLGQGEVYEQYFGPGTRLTVT.

This chain connects TRBV6-4 to TRBJ1-2; the D gene is possibly TRBD1 (5 bases). The CDR3 has 14 residues. The V gene lost 0 bases and the J gene lost 8 bases, with 13 bases spanning the gap. Germline V gene sequence: CDR1 MRHNA, CDR2 SNTAGT. CDR3 region: CASSDSGGVGGYTF. CDR3 bases: TGTGCCAGCAGTGACTCGGGGGGAGTGGGAGGCTACACCTTC.

Notes on this clone: Germline is not matched at one junction end, which may reflect a read error. The chain carries TRBV30 and TRBJ1-3; D possibly corresponds to TRBD1 (6 bases). Looked up from germline, CDR1 is GTSNPN and CDR2 is SVGIG (reference sequence). The CDR3 has 11 residues. The CDR3 spells CGGHSGNTIYF. In nucleotides, the CDR3 is TGCGGGGGGCACTCCGGAAACACCATATATTTT.

J is TRBJ2-1 and V is TRBV20-1; a weak D match, TRBD2 (5 bases). Germline lookup yields CDR1 DFQATT and CDR2 SNEGSKA (reference sequence). This CDR3 spans 15 amino acids. V was clipped by 3 bases and J by 6 bases, with 18 bases between them. The CDR3 sequence is CSASPSGGRGNEQFF. The CDR3 region has the DNA TGCAGTGCTAGTCCCTCGGGTGGCCGGGGCAATGAGCAGTTCTTC.

V is TRBV4-1 and J is TRBJ1-4; TRBD1 is a possible D gene (5 bases). This CDR3 comprises 15 residues. CDR1 is MGHRA and CDR2 is YSYEKL in the germline V gene. V gave up 2 bases and J gave up 7 bases, with 14 bases separating them. The CDR3 DNA reads as TGCGCCAGCAGCCAATTGGAAACAGGCGGTGAAAAACTGTTTTTT. Its protein is CASSQLETGGEKLFF.

This sequence joins TRBV7-9 and TRBJ2-1; 10 positions match TRBD1. V lost 5 bases and J lost 5; bases outside the gene matches: 9. Germline CDR1 and CDR2: SEHNR and FQNEAQ (reference sequence). This CDR3 is built from 16 residues. DNA for the CDR3: TGTGCCAGCAGCCAGTTCGGGACAGGGGTCCACAATGAGCAGTTCTTC. This codes for CASSQFGTGVHNEQFF.

This clone was seen more than once but under ten times. The same CDR3 also results from other DNA sequences found in this sample. V gene TRBV6-2 or TRBV6-3 combines with J gene TRBJ2-4, with 7 nucleotides matching TRBD2. V lost 5 bases to trimming and J lost 0 bases; unmatched junction nucleotides: 4. This CDR3 contains 15 residues. CDR1 is MNHEY and CDR2 is SVGEGT in the germline V gene. The DNA for the CDR3 is TGTGCCAGCAGTCGACTAGCAGTAGCCAAAAACATTCAGTACTTC. It is translated as CASSRLAVAKNIQYF.

This clone appeared once. The J gene is TRBJ2-7, the V gene TRBV5-1, with D possibly matching TRBD2 (5 bases). The CDR3 runs 14 residues. V lost 4 bases and J lost 2, with 13 bases in between. From germline, CDR1 is SGHRS and CDR2 YFSETQ. The DNA of the CDR3 is TGCGCCAGCAGCCCCGGGGAGAGAGCCTACGAGCAGTACTTC. Its protein is CASSPGERAYEQYF.

This chain connects TRBV19 to TRBJ1-4; D not certain. Germline-derived CDR1 and CDR2 are LNHDA and SQIVND (reference sequence). The CDR3 has 12 residues. The V gene lost 8 bases and the J gene lost 7 bases, with 11 bases spanning the gap. The CDR3 loop is CASQDPGEKLFF. The CDR3 DNA follows: TGTGCCAGTCAGGATCCCGGTGAAAAACTGTTTTTT.

V is TRBV9 and J is TRBJ1-1; TRBD1 matches 7 bases. This CDR3 region has 16 residues. J was trimmed by 0 bases and V by 0 bases; bases with no gene match: 5. Germline V gene lookup returns CDR1 SGDLS and CDR2 YYNGEE. The CDR3 reads CASSVGQGLMNTEAFF. CDR3 in DNA: TGTGCCAGCAGCGTAGGACAGGGACTGATGAACACTGAAGCTTTCTTT.

This rearrangement joins TRBV11-3 to TRBJ2-2; no clear D gene. This CDR3 is 12 amino acids long. With 5 bases removed from V and 13 bases from J, the gap between germline ends came to 14 bases. CDR1 is SGHNT, CDR2 YENEEA, per germline. The CDR3: CASSPPGGGLFF. CDR3 coding DNA: TGTGCCAGCAGCCCTCCGGGTGGTGGGCTGTTTTTT.

The V and J genes are TRBV28 and TRBJ2-7, with 9 positions matching TRBD1. The CDR3 runs 15 residues. With 6 bases clipped from V and 3 bases from J, the junction kept 9 bases outside the gene matches. CDR1 MDHEN and CDR2 SYDVKM come from the germline V gene. DNA of the CDR3: TGTGCCAGCAGGCTTCACGGGACAGGGCGCTACGAGCAGTACTTC. Translation: CASRLHGTGRYEQYF.

The chain joins TRBV5-1 to TRBJ2-3; 12 nucleotides line up with TRBD2. J was trimmed by 2 bases and V by 0 bases; bases with no gene match: 4. Germline V gene data show CDR1 as SGHRS and CDR2 as YFSETQ. The CDR3 has 17 residues. CDR3 in amino acids: CASSLGLAGGTTDTQYF. CDR3 sequence (DNA): TGCGCCAGCAGCTTGGGGCTAGCGGGAGGGACCACAGATACGCAGTATTTT. Full variable domain (outside the CDR3, taken from reference TRBV5-1 and TRBJ2-3): KAGVTQTPRYLIKTRGQQVTLSCSPISGHRSVSWYQQTPGQGLQFLFEYFSETQRNKGNFPGRFSGRQFSNSRSEMNVSTLELGDSALYLCASSLGLAGGTTDTQYFGPGTRLTVL.

To note about this clone: The same CDR3 arises from other DNA sequences in this sample as well. This chain joins TRBV9 and TRBJ1-3; no firm D call. CDR1 SGDLS and CDR2 YYNGEE come from the germline V gene. The CDR3 length is 15 residues. V was pared by 4 bases and J by 0 bases, with 11 bases between. The CDR3 is CASSPRRDSGNTIYF. CDR3 bases: TGTGCCAGCAGCCCTCGCCGAGACTCTGGAAACACCATATATTTT.

The chain joins TRBV11-3 to TRBJ2-1; 13 bases are shared with TRBD2. The V and J ends lost 5 bases and 7 bases, in that order; junction bases with no gene match: 5. This CDR3 comprises 15 residues. Germline V gene lookup returns CDR1 SGHNT and CDR2 YENEEA. The DNA for the CDR3 is TGTGCCAGCAGCGCCACTAGCGGGGGGGGGAATGAGCAGTTCTTC. Amino acid sequence: CASSATSGGGNEQFF.

This clone was seen many times. The chain carries TRBV7-2 and TRBJ1-4; the D is unclear. This CDR3 comprises 13 residues. V was clipped by 4 bases and J by 8 bases, with 11 bases between them. Germline V lookup: CDR1 SGHTA, CDR2 FQGNSA. The CDR3 nucleotides read TGTGCCAGCAGCTCCCGGCGAGGCGAAAAACTGTTTTTT. Its translation is CASSSRRGEKLFF. The variable domain in full, completed from reference TRBV7-2 and TRBJ1-4, reads GAGVSQSPSNKVTEKGKDVELRCDPISGHTALYWYRQSLGQGLEFLIYFQGNSAPDKSGLPSDRFSAERTGGSVSTLTIQRTQQEDSAVYLCASSSRRGEKLFFGSGTQLSVL.

The CDR3 nucleotides read TGTGCCAGCAGTGTCCAGGGTAATTCACCCCTCCACTTT. Amino acid sequence: CASSVQGNSPLHF. The chain links TRBV12-3 or TRBV12-4 to TRBJ1-6; perhaps TRBD1 as D (5 bases). The CDR3 consists of 13 residues. Trimming took off 5 bases at V and 6 bases at J, with 8 bases between the two ends.

This clone has only one observation. The J gene is TRBJ1-6, the V gene TRBV19; 9 bases agree with TRBD1. The germline V gene has CDR1 LNHDA and CDR2 SQIVND (reference sequence). J gave up 10 bases and V 7 bases, and 11 bases lay outside the gene matches. The CDR3 loop spans 15 amino acids. CDR3 DNA sequence: TGTGCCAGTACCCAATCGGGACAGGGTGAATCACCCCTCCACTTT. Translating gives CASTQSGQGESPLHF.

The chain links TRBV6-5 to TRBJ2-1, with TRBD1 matching over 9 bases. The CDR3 totals 15 residues. Germline V gene sequence: CDR1 MNHEY, CDR2 SVGAGI. J lost 3 bases, V lost 6 bases, and 6 bases had no gene match. CDR3: CASSPGTGNYNEQFF. Here the CDR3 DNA reads TGTGCCAGCAGCCCCGGGACAGGGAACTACAATGAGCAGTTCTTC.

This chain uses TRBV5-6 with TRBJ1-6; 7 nucleotides match TRBD1. The V gene end was trimmed by 3 bases and the J gene end by 5 bases; junction bases not matched to a gene: 11. Germline loops: CDR1 SGHDT, CDR2 YYEEEE. The CDR3 length is 17 residues. CDR3 coding DNA: TGTGCCAGCAGCTCTACCCAATTGGGACAGAATAATTCACCCCTCCACTTT. This codes for CASSSTQLGQNNSPLHF.